In its sample, the clone carrying this TCR beta chain was seen many times. Its antigen is unidentified. The junction and the germline gene differ at one end; a read error may be behind it. Researchers amplified the TCR beta CDR3 regions from RNA transcripts. Using the HTBI primer set, a first-round RT-PCR was run on the TCR CDR3. One entry per CDR3 protein, called by TCRdb with MiXCR from the multiplex PCR reads. The sample yields 300,000 to 450,000 distinct CDR3 sequences, around 13% seen once. This record comes from a study of T cells in Graves' hyperthyroidism and ophthalmopathy. Study results and limitations: Ophthalmopathy was distinguished from stable hyperthyroidism by 13 V-J signatures.

The CDR3 length is 15 residues. Germline V gene sequence: CDR1 LGHNA, CDR2 YNFKEQ. Sequencing input: blood. The source of this sequence is a woman aged 30 to 39 with Graves' ophthalmopathy. The rearrangement uses TRBV4-2 and TRBJ1-2; maybe TRBD1 (5 bases). In DNA form, the CDR3 reads TGTGCCAGCAGCGAAGATAGGACGGGGGGATATGGCTACACCTTC. This sequence encodes CASSEDRTGGYGYTF.